This T cell receptor beta chain emerged from a study of somatic mutations in cytotoxic T cells in rheumatoid arthritis (TCRdb year 2017). Notes on the research overall: Before any treatment started and right after they were diagnosed, patients gave peripheral blood samples (around 29 ml EDTA). A FACSAria II or Sony SH800 was used to flow-sort some V beta antibody-stained T-cell populations at nearly 100% purity, and TCRB sequencing was also done on sorted V beta1+ cells. Whether expanded CD8+ T-cell clones in untreated, newly diagnosed rheumatoid arthritis carry somatic mutations was the study question, and clonality was characterized with TCRB deep sequencing. TCRB deep sequencing covered roughly 60 patients with rheumatoid arthritis along with 15 to 25 healthy controls. The median ages of the patient and control groups were essentially identical.

For CDR1 and CDR2, the germline V gene lists MNHNS and SASEGT. V lost 1 base and J lost 2 bases; the stretch between them is 12 bases long. Its CDR3 holds 15 amino acids, cysteine through phenylalanine. Only the CDR3 DNA stays, 45 bases, in frame from base 1. Positive magnetic bead selection on an AutoMACS was used to isolate CD4+ and CD8+ cells, with flow cytometry used to check purity. Clonal expansions were first screened by flow cytometry with a TCR V beta antibody panel, then characterized by TCRB deep sequencing of sorted CD8+ fractions. Isolation of peripheral blood mononuclear cells was done through Ficoll-Paque PLUS density gradient separation. Using Nucleospin Tissue or Tissue XS kits, DNA was extracted from CD4-enriched, CD8-enriched or PBMC samples, with quantification by a Qubit 2.0 fluorometer. About this clone itself: Its antigen remains undetermined. No base quality information exists; no much larger clone differs at one position.

Paper-wide results and their limitations: In about an eighth of the roughly 65 patients the largest CD8+ clone exceeded 20% of CD8+ cells, and several identical CD8+ TCRB sequences were shared between blood and synovial fluid. CD8+ T-cell clonality in rheumatoid arthritis patients was not significantly different from that in age-matched healthy controls. The slight TRBV07 underrepresentation in patients was not adjusted for multiple comparisons. In patients, CD8+ clonality rose with age (Spearman r of about 0.51), which was not the case in healthy controls. The expanded CD8+ clones had unknown antigen targets, and not appearing in virus-specific databases did not rule out that they were virus-specific.

TCRB CDR3 sequencing used the immunoSEQ assay on genomic DNA. The paper's processing steps were these. When patient CD8+ clones exceeding 1% were checked against published virus-specific TCRB sequences, only a few matched. Nothing other than productive TCRB rearrangements was included in the analyses. Clonality was calculated as a Shannon entropy-based productive clonality index, and a clone was defined by a unique TCRB CDR3 sequence. Repertoire overlap between two samples was calculated from the template counts of each clone relative to total templates per sample. V-gene usage from TCRB sequencing and V-gene usage measured by flow cytometry were correlated (Spearman r of about 0.62). The table was pulled from immuneACCESS by TCRdb, which kept in-frame rearrangements only. Such tables lose some clones; where checked, under half of the loss comes from unresolved V genes, and the rest has no known cause. V, J and clone size are taken as reported in that table, and D and trimming were inferred from the DNA itself. The sample includes about 10,000 clones, with around 85% observed a single time. The top ten clones comprise 6.5% to 8% of the sample.

The clonotype was recovered from an adult with rheumatoid arthritis. Material for sequencing was CD8+ T cells sorted from blood. This sequence uses TRBV6-1 and TRBJ2-7; TRBD2 might be the D gene, on 6 matching bases. The CDR3 corresponds to CASSEEEGGAYEQYF. The sequenced DNA is TGTGCCAGCAGTGAAGAGGAGGGAGGTGCCTACGAGCAGTACTTC.